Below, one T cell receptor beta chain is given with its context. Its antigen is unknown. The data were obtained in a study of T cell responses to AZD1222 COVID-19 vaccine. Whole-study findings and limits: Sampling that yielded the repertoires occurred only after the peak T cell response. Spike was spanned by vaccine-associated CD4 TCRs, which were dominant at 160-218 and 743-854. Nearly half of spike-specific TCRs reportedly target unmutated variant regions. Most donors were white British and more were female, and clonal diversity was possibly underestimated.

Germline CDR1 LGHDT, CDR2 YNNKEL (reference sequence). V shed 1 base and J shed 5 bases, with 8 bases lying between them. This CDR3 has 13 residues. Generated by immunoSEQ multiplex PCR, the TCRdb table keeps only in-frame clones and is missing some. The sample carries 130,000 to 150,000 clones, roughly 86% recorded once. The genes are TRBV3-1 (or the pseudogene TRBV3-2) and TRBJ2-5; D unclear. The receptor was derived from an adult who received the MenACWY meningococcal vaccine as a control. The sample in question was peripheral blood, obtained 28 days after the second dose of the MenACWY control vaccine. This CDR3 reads CASSQVSRETQYF. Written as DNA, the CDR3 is TGTGCCAGCAGCCAAGTGTCAAGGGAGACCCAGTACTTC.